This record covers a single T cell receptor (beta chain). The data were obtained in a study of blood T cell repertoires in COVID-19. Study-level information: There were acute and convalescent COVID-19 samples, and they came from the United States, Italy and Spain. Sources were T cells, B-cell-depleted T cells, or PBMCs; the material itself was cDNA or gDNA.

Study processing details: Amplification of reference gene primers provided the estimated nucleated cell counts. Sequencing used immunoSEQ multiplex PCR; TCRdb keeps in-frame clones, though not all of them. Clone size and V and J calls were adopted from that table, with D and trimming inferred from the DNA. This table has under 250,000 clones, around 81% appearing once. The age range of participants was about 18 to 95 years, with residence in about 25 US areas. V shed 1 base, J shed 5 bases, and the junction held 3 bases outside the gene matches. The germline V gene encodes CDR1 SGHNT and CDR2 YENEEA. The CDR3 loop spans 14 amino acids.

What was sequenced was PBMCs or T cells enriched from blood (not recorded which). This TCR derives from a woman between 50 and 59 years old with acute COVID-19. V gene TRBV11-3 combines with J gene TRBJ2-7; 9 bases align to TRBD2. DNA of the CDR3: TGTGCCAGCAGCTTAGGGGTAGCGGGGGACGAGCAGTACTTC. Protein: CASSLGVAGDEQYF.